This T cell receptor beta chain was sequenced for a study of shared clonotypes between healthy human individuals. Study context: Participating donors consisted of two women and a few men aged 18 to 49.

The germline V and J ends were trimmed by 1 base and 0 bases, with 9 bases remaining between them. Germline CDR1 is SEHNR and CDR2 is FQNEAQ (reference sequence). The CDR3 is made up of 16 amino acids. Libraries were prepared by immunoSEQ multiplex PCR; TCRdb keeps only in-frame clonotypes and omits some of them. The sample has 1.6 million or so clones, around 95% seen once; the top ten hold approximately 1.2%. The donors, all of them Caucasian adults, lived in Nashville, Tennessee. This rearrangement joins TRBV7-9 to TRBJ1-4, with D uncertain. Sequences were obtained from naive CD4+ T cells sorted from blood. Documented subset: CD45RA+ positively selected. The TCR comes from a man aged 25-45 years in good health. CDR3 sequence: CASSLGRSSTNEKLFF. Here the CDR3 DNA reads TGTGCCAGCAGCTTAGGCCGGAGTTCAACTAATGAAAAACTGTTTTTT.